This TCR beta chain is from a study of cytomegalovirus exposure and HLA in healthy donors. Study as a whole: Early released data comprised some 91 million unique TCRs from HLA-typed donors. Points from the study as a whole: The classifier was said to identify cytomegalovirus status with high specificity and sensitivity. V segments that were indistinguishable, TRBV6-2 and TRBV6-3 among them, were omitted from analysis.

Each donor was healthy, and each was a bone marrow donor. Primers: 60 Vbeta forward and 13 Jbeta reverse. Using immunoSEQ multiplex PCR, the repertoire was profiled, and TCRdb retains in-frame clones only, with some absent. The data show about 200,000 clones, about 80% seen once. In regard to this clone: Antigen: not known.

This CDR3 is built from 16 residues. V shed 2 bases, J shed 7 bases, and the junction held 11 bases outside the gene matches. Germline V gene data show CDR1 as SGHVS and CDR2 as FNYEAQ. The sample consisted of PBMCs. This TCR derives from a woman aged 25-40 years in good health and CMV-seronegative. The chain uses TRBV7-6 and TRBJ2-1, with 7 positions matching TRBD2. This CDR3 reads CASSLWAGVSQNEQFF. The CDR3 nucleotides read TGTGCCAGCAGCTTATGGGCGGGGGTTTCTCAAAATGAGCAGTTCTTC.